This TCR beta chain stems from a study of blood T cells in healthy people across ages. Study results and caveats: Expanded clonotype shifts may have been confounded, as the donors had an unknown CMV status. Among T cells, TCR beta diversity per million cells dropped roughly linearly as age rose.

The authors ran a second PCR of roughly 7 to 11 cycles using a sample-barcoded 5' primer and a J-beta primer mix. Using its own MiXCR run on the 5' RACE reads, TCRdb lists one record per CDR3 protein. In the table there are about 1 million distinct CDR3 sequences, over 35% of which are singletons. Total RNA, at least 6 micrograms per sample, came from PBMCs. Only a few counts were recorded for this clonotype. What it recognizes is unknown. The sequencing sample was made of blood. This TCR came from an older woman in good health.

CDR3 amino acids: CASSPTFGGNEQFF. The CDR3 DNA reads TGTGCCAGCAGCCCGACGTTTGGAGGCAATGAGCAGTTCTTC. The chain has TRBV11-1 and TRBJ2-1; D possibly corresponds to TRBD2 (5 bases). Germline CDR1 and CDR2: SGHAT and FQDESV (reference sequence). This CDR3 spans 14 amino acids. Trimming took 5 bases from V and 6 from J, leaving 14 bases between them.